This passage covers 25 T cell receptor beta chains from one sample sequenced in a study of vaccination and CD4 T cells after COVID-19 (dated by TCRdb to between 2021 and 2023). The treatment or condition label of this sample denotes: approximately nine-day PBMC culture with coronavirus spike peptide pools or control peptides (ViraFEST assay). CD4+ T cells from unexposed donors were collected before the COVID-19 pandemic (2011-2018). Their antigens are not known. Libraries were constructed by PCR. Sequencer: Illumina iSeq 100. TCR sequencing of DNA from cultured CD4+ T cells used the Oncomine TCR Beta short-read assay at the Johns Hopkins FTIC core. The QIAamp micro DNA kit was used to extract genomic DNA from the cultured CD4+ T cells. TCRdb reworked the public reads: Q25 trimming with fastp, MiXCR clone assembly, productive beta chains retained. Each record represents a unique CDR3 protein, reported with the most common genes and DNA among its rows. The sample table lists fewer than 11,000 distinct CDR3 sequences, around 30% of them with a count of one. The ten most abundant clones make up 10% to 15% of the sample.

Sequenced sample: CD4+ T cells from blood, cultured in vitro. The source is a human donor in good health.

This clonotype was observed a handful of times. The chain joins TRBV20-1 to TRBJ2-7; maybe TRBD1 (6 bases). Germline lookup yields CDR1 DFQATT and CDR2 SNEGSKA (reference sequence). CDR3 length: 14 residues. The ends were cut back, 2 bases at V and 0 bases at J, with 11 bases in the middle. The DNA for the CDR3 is TGCAGTGCTAGATCCGTAGGGGGCTCCTACGAGCAGTACTTC. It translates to CSARSVGGSYEQYF.

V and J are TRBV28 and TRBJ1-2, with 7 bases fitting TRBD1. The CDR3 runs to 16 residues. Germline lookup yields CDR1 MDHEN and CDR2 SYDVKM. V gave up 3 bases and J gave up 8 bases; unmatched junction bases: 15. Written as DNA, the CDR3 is TGTGCCAGCAGTTTTCTCGGGAAGAACAGGGGTTTGGGCTACACCTTC. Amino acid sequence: CASSFLGKNRGLGYTF.

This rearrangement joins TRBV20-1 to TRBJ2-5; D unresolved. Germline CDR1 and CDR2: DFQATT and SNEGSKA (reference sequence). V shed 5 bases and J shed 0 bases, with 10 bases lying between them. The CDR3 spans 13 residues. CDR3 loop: CSAPTLYQETQYF. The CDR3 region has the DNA TGCAGTGCTCCCACATTGTACCAAGAGACCCAGTACTTC.

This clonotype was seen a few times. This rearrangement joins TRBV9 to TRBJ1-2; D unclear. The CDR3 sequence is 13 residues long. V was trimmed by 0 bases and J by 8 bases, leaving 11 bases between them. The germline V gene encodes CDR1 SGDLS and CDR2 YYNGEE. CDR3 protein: CASSVEGVGGYTF. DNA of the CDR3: TGTGCCAGCAGCGTAGAGGGAGTAGGGGGCTACACCTTC.

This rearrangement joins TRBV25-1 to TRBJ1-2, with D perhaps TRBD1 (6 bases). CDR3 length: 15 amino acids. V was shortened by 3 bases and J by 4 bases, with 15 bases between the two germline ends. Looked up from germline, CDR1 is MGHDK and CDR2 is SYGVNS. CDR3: CASSEGGARGYGYTF. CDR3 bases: TGTGCCAGCAGTGAGGGGGGGGCGCGGGGCTATGGCTACACCTTC.

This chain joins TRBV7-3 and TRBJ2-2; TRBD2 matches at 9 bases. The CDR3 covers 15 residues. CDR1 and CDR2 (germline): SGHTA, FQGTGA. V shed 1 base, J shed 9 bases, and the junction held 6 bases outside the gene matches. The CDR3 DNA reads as TGTGCCAGCAGCTTAAATCCTAGCGGGATAAGGGAGCTGTTTTTT. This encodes CASSLNPSGIRELFF.

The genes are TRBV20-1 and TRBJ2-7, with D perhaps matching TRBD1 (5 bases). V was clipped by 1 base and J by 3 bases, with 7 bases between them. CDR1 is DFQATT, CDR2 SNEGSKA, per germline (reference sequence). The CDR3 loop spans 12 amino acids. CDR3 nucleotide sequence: TGCAGTGCTAGAGCTGACAGCTACGAGCAGTACTTC. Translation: CSARADSYEQYF.

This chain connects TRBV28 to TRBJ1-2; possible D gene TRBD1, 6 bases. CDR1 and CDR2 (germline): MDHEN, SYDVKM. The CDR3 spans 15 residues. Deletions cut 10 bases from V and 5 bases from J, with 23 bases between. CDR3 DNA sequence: TGTGCCACACTTGACGGGGGGGCGAGGGTATATGGCTACACCTTC. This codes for CATLDGGARVYGYTF.

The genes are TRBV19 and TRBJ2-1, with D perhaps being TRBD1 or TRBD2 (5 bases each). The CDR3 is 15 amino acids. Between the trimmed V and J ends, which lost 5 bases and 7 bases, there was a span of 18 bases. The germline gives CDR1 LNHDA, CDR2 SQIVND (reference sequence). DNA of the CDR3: TGTGCCAGTAGTGCGACTCCGGGACGGGCGAATGAGCAGTTCTTC. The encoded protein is CASSATPGRANEQFF.

CDR3: CASSQGGNQPQHF. CDR3 bases: TGTGCCAGCAGCCAGGGGGGAAATCAGCCCCAGCATTTT. The V call is TRBV7-2, the J call TRBJ1-5; 7 nucleotides align to TRBD1. The germline V gene encodes CDR1 SGHTA and CDR2 FQGNSA. Losses at the gene ends were 5 bases for V and 4 bases for J; bases not matched to a gene: 2. The CDR3 extends over 13 amino acids.

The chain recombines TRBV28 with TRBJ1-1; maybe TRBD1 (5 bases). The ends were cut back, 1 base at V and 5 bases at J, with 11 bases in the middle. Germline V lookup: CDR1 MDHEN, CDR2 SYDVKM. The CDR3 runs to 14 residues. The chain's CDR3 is CASSLSRAYTEAFF. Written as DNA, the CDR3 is TGTGCCAGCAGTTTATCCAGGGCTTATACTGAAGCTTTCTTT.

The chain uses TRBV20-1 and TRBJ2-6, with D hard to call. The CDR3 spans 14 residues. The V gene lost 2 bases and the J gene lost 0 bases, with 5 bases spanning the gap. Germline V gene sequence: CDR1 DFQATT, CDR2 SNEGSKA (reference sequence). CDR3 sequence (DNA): TGCAGTGCTAGATCGATCTCTGGGGCCAACGTCCTGACTTTC. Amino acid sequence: CSARSISGANVLTF.

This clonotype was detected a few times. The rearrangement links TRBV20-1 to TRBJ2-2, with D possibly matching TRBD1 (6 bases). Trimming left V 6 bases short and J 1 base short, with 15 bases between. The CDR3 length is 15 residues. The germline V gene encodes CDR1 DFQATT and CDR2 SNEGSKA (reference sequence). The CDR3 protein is CSASDDRRNTGELFF. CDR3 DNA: TGCAGTGCCTCCGATGACAGGAGGAACACCGGGGAGCTGTTTTTT.

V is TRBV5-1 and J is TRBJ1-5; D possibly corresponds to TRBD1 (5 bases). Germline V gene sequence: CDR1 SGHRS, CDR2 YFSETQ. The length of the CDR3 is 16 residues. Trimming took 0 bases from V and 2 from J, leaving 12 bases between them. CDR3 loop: CASSLEGRDGNQPQHF. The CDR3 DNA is TGCGCCAGCAGCTTGGAGGGCAGGGACGGCAATCAGCCCCAGCATTTT.

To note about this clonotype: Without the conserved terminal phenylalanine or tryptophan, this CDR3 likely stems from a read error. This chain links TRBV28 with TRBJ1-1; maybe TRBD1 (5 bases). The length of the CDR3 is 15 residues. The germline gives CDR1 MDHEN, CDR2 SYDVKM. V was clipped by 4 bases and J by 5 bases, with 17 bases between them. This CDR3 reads CASSYVQGVKTEAFL. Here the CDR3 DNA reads TGTGCCAGCAGTTACGTCCAGGGCGTTAAGACTGAAGCTTTCTTG.

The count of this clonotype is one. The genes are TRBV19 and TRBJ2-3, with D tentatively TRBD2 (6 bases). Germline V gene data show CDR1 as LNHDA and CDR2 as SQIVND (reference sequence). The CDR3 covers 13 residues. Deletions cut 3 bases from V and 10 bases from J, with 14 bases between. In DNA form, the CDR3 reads TGTGCCAGTAGTATCGGGAGTGAATATGCGCAGTATTTT. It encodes CASSIGSEYAQYF.

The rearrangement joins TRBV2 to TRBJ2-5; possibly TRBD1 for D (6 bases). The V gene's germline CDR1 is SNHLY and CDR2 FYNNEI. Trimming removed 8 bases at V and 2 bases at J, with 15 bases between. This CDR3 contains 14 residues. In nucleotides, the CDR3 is TGTGCCAGCTCACGCTCGGACAGTCAAGAGACCCAGTACTTC. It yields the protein CASSRSDSQETQYF.

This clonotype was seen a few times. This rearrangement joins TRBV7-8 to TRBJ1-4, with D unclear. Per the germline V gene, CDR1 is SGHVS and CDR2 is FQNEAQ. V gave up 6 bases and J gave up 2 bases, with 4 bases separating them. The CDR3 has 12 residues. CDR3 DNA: TGTGCCAGCAGGAGGACTAATGAAAAACTGTTTTTT. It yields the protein CASRRTNEKLFF.

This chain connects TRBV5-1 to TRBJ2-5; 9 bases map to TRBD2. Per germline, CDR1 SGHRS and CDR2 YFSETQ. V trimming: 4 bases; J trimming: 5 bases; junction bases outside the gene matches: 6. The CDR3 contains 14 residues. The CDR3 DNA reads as TGCGCCAGCAGCCCGGGACTAGCCTGGGAGACCCAGTACTTC. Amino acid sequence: CASSPGLAWETQYF.

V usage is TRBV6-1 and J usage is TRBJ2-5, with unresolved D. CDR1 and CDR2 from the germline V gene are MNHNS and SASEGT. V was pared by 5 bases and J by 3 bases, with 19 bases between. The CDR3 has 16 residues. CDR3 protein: CASSQEYPGAKETQYF. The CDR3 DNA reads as TGTGCCAGCAGTCAAGAATATCCCGGCGCCAAAGAGACCCAGTACTTC.

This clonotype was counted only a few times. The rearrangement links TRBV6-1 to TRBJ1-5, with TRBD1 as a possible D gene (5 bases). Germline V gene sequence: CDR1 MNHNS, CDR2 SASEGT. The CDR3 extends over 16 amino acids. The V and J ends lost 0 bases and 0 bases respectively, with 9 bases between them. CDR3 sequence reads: CASSEAGGSSNQPQHF. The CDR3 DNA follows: TGTGCCAGCAGTGAAGCGGGGGGTAGTAGCAATCAGCCCCAGCATTTT.

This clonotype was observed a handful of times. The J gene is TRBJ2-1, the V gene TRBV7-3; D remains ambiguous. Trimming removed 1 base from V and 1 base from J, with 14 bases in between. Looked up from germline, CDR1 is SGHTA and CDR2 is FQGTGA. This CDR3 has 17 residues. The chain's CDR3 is CASSLRSLPASYNEQFF. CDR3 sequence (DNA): TGTGCCAGCAGCTTAAGGTCCCTTCCGGCGTCCTACAATGAGCAGTTCTTC.

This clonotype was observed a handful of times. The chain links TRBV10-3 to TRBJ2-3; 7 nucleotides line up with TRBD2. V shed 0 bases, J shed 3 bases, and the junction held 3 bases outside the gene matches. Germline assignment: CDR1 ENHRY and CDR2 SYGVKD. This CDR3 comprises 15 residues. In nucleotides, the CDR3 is TGTGCCATCAGTGAGTCGTCTAGCGGAACAGATACGCAGTATTTT. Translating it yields CAISESSSGTDTQYF.

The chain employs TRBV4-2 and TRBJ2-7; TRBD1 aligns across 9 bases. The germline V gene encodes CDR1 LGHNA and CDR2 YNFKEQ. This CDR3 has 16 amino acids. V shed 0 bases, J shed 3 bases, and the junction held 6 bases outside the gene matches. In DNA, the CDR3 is TGTGCCAGCAGCCAAGAATATGGGGACAGGGACTACGAGCAGTACTTC. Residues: CASSQEYGDRDYEQYF.

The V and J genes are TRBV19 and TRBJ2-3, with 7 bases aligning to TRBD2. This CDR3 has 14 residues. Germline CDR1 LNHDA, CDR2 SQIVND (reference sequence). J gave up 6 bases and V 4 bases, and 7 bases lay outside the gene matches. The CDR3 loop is CASSKQGGRDTQYF. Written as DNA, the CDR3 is TGTGCCAGTAGTAAGCAGGGAGGGAGGGATACGCAGTATTTT.